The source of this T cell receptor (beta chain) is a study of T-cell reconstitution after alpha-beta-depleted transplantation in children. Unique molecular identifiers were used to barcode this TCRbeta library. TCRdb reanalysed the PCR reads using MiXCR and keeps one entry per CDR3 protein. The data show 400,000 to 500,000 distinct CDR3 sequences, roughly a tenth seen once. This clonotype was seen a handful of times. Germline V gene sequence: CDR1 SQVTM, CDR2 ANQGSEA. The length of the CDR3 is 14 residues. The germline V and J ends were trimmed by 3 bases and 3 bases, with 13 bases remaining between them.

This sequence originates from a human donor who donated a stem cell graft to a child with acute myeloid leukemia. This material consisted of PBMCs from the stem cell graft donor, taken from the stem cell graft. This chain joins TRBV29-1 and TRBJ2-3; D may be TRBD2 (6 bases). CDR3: CSVDSGGGTDTQYF. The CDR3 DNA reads TGCAGCGTTGATAGCGGAGGAGGGACAGATACGCAGTATTTT.